This is a list of T cell receptor beta chains from one sample in a study of T cells in tuberculosis. Libraries were prepared by immunoSEQ multiplex PCR; TCRdb keeps only in-frame clonotypes and omits some of them. Altogether around 25,000 clones are present, more than 90% being singletons, with the ten largest covering 15% to 20%. Sequencing used PBMCs. These receptors were obtained from a donor aged 5 to 30 with latent tuberculosis or without tuberculosis infection. Some clones in this sample may be carry-over from other donors' samples. The CDR3 runs from the conserved cysteine through the conserved F or W. A D gene is named only where the DNA matches it firmly. The size field is filled for only some rows; it gives once, few, many or a size class.

J,D,length,V,size,DNA,CDR3
TRBJ2-7,TRBD2,15,TRBV18,few,TGTGCCAGCTCTTCAAACCCCGGGGGGGGACGCGAGCAGTACTTC,CASSSNPGGGREQYF
TRBJ1-2,.,15,TRBV9,.,TGTGCCAGCAGCGTAGTAGTGGGGAGTAACTATGGCTACACCTTC,CASSVVVGSNYGYTF
TRBJ1-3,.,16,TRBV7-9,.,TGTGCCAGCAGCTTGGCCACCTCGAGGAGCGGAAACACCATATATTTT,CASSLATSRSGNTIYF
TRBJ2-7,TRBD2,13,TRBV7-6,.,TGTGCCAGTGGGGGGGTGGTAACCTACGAGCAGTACTTC,CASGGVVTYEQYF
TRBJ1-1,.,13,TRBV2,.,TGTGCCAGCAGTCAAGACAAGAACACTGAAGCTTTCTTT,CASSQDKNTEAFF
TRBJ1-5,.,14,TRBV7-2,once,TGTGCCAGCAGCTTAGCTTTGTCGGGTCAGCCCCAGCATTTT,CASSLALSGQPQHF
TRBJ2-7,.,15,TRBV7-2,.,TGTGCCAGCAGCTTGTGGGCGGGGTTGGACTACGAGCAGTACTTC,CASSLWAGLDYEQYF
TRBJ2-7,TRBD2,16,TRBV5-1,.,TGCGCCAGCAGCTCTCCACGCGGGGGGGCATCCTACGAGCAGTACTTC,CASSSPRGGASYEQYF
TRBJ2-3,.,16,TRBV11-3,.,TGTGCCAGCAGCCCGGGGGGCCCTATCGACACAGATACGCAGTATTTT,CASSPGGPIDTDTQYF
TRBJ2-4,.,16,TRBV5-1,.,TGCGCCAGCAGCCCTATCACAGGGCTTAGCAAAAACATTCAGTACTTC,CASSPITGLSKNIQYF
TRBJ2-7,TRBD2,14,TRBV30,.,TGTGCCTGGAGTTTCGGGGGGACGTCCTACGAGCAGTACTTC,CAWSFGGTSYEQYF
TRBJ2-3,.,16,TRBV4-1,.,.,CASSQPTQPWASGIFF
TRBJ2-1,TRBD2,14,TRBV25-1,.,TGTGCCAGCAGTGAATATTTATCCGGGAGGGAGCAGTTCTTC,CASSEYLSGREQFF
TRBJ1-1,.,17,TRBV19,.,TGTGCCAGTAGTATCTACGGTTCGGGGGGGGTTCGGACTGAAGCTTTCTTT,CASSIYGSGGVRTEAFF
TRBJ2-5,TRBD2,18,TRBV5-1,.,TGCGCCAGCAGCTTGGTGTCTAGCGGGAGTCAGAACCAAGAGACCCAGTACTTC,CASSLVSSGSQNQETQYF